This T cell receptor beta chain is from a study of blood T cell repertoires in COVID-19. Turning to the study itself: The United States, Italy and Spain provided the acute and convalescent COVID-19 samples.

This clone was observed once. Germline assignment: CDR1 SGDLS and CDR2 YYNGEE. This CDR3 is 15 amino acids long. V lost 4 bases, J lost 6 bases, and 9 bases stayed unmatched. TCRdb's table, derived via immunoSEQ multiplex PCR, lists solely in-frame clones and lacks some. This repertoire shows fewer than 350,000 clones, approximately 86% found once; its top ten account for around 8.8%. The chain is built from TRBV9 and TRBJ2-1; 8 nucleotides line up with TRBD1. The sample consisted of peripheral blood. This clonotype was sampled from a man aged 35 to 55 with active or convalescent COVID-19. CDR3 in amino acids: CASSPRTGTLNEQFF. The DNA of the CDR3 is TGTGCCAGCAGCCCTCGGACAGGGACCCTCAATGAGCAGTTCTTC.